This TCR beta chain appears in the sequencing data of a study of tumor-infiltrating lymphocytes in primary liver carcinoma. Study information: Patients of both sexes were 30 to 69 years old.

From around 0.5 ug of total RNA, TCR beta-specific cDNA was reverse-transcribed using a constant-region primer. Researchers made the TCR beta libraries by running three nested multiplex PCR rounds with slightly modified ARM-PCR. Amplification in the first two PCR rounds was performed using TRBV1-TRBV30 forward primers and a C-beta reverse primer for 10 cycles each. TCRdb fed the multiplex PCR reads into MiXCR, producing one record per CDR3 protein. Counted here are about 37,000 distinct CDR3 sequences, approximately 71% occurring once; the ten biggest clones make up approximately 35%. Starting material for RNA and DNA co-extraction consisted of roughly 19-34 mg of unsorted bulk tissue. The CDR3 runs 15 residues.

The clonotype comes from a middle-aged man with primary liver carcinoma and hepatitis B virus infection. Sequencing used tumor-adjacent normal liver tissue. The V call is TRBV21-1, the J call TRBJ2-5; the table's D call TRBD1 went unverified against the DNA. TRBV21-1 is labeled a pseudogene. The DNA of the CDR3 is TGTACCAGCAGTAGCGGACAGGAAGTAGGAGAGACCCAGTACTTC. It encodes CTSSSGQEVGETQYF.